Following are 23 T cell receptor beta chains from one sample sequenced in a study of blood T cell repertoires in COVID-19. Method: immunoSEQ multiplex PCR; TCRdb's copy keeps in-frame clones and lacks some. The repertoire holds around 180,000 clones, with under 85% as singletons. The sequencing input was peripheral blood. The receptors stem from a man at least 80 years old with COVID-19, enrolled during active disease.

V is TRBV18 and J is TRBJ1-2, with a possible D match to TRBD1 (5 bases). This CDR3 comprises 14 residues. Trimming shortened V by 3 bases and J by 6 bases, and 14 bases separated the two germline ends. Germline CDR1 reads KGHSH; CDR2 reads LQKENI. Here the CDR3 DNA reads TGTGCCAGCTCACCCATGGCGGGGCTGGATGGCTACACCTTC. This translates into CASSPMAGLDGYTF.

The V gene is TRBV11-3, the J gene TRBJ1-2, with TRBD1 matching 7 bases. The V gene's germline CDR1 is SGHNT and CDR2 YENEEA. The V segment lost 3 bases and the J segment 0 bases; nucleotides outside the gene matches: 1. The CDR3 sequence is 14 residues long. The CDR3 reads CASSFGTANYGYTF. The CDR3 DNA reads TGTGCCAGCAGCTTCGGGACAGCTAACTATGGCTACACCTTC.

The genes are TRBV12-3 or TRBV12-4 and TRBJ1-4; perhaps TRBD1 as D (6 bases). V lost 5 bases, J lost 8 bases, and 12 bases lay in between. The CDR3 has 13 amino acids. The CDR3 nucleotides read TGTGCCAGCAGTATACAGGGCCCCGAAAAACTGTTTTTT. It specifies CASSIQGPEKLFF.

V gene TRBV4-2 combines with J gene TRBJ2-1; TRBD2 matches at 11 bases. This CDR3 has 15 residues. Germline V gene data show CDR1 as LGHNA and CDR2 as YNFKEQ. The V segment lost 1 base and the J segment 7 bases; nucleotides outside the gene matches: 3. DNA for the CDR3: TGTGCCAGCAGCCAAGTAGCGGGGGGGTCAAATGAGCAGTTCTTC. Protein sequence: CASSQVAGGSNEQFF.

This clone was seen only once. CDR3 bases: TGTGCCAGCAGTATAAGCACAGATACGCAGTATTTT. This sequence encodes CASSISTDTQYF. This chain joins TRBV2 and TRBJ2-3; D gene ambiguous. The CDR3 is made up of 12 amino acids. Looked up from germline, CDR1 is SNHLY and CDR2 is FYNNEI. The V and J ends lost 5 bases and 0 bases respectively, with 3 bases between them.

This clone was counted a single time. The chain employs TRBV5-1 and TRBJ2-5, with 8 bases aligning to TRBD1. The V segment lost 0 bases and the J segment 7 bases; nucleotides outside the gene matches: 8. Germline-derived CDR1 and CDR2 are SGHRS and YFSETQ. There are 15 residues in the CDR3. The chain's CDR3 is CASSLGHRGIGTQYF. Here the CDR3 DNA reads TGCGCCAGCAGCTTGGGCCACAGGGGGATCGGGACCCAGTACTTC.

The chain combines TRBV19 with TRBJ2-7; perhaps TRBD2 as D (7 bases). Germline CDR1 and CDR2: LNHDA and SQIVND (reference sequence). Trimming took off 1 base at V and 3 bases at J, with 13 bases between the two ends. This CDR3 is built from 15 residues. CDR3 region: CASSIGGGAIYEQYF. The CDR3 DNA follows: TGTGCCAGTAGTATAGGAGGGGGGGCGATCTACGAGCAGTACTTC.

The V call is TRBV19, the J call TRBJ1-1, with a possible D match to TRBD1 (6 bases). Trimming left V 6 bases short and J 1 base short, with 15 bases between. CDR3 size: 15 residues. The germline gives CDR1 LNHDA, CDR2 SQIVND (reference sequence). The CDR3 nucleotides read TGTGCCAGTAGGAAAAGACAGGCACAGAACACTGAAGCTTTCTTT. As protein: CASRKRQAQNTEAFF.

V and J are TRBV18 and TRBJ2-7; TRBD2 aligns across 14 bases. Looked up from germline, CDR1 is KGHSH and CDR2 is LQKENI. Trimming removed 3 bases from V and 7 bases from J; junction bases left unmatched: 5. This CDR3 comprises 15 residues. The CDR3: CASSPGLAGGREQYF. In nucleotides, the CDR3 is TGTGCCAGCTCACCCGGACTAGCGGGGGGAAGGGAGCAGTACTTC.

The V and J genes are TRBV2 and TRBJ1-2; 11 positions match TRBD1. The CDR3 spans 14 residues. Germline loops: CDR1 SNHLY, CDR2 FYNNEI. V dropped 2 bases and J dropped 8; count of bases not matched to a gene: 4. The CDR3 protein is CASSERTGGWGYTF. The CDR3 DNA follows: TGTGCCAGCAGTGAAAGGACAGGGGGCTGGGGCTACACCTTC.

V and J are TRBV12-3 or TRBV12-4 and TRBJ1-2; D remains unclear. Between the trimmed V and J ends, which lost 1 base and 4 bases, there was a span of 7 bases. The CDR3 consists of 13 residues. As DNA, the CDR3 is TGTGCCAGCAGTTTAGTACGGTTCTATGGCTACACCTTC. This encodes CASSLVRFYGYTF.

The J gene is TRBJ1-5, the V gene TRBV9, with D possibly TRBD1 on 5 matching bases. The V gene lost 0 bases and the J gene lost 5 bases, with 12 bases spanning the gap. This CDR3 has 15 amino acids. Germline V gene lookup returns CDR1 SGDLS and CDR2 YYNGEE. As DNA, the CDR3 is TGTGCCAGCAGCGTAGGGGGCCTGTTGGATCAGCCCCAGCATTTT. It specifies CASSVGGLLDQPQHF.

The chain carries TRBV4-1 and TRBJ1-1, with D unclear. V was shortened by 0 bases and J by 8 bases, with 19 bases between the two germline ends. CDR3 length equals 16 residues. Germline assignment: CDR1 MGHRA and CDR2 YSYEKL. DNA of the CDR3: TGCGCCAGCAGCCAAGACCTCCGCGGGGAGAGAACGGAAGCTTTCTTT. Translated: CASSQDLRGERTEAFF.

This clone showed up just a few times. This chain links TRBV12-5 with TRBJ1-1; 8 positions agree with TRBD1. Per germline, CDR1 LGHNT and CDR2 FRNRAP. J was trimmed by 0 bases and V by 8 bases; bases with no gene match: 5. The CDR3 runs to 14 residues. The CDR3 DNA follows: TGTGCTAGTTCCCGGACAGGGATGAACACTGAAGCTTTCTTT. Amino acids: CASSRTGMNTEAFF.

V usage is TRBV5-6 and J usage is TRBJ1-4, with 8 positions matching TRBD1. V was clipped by 4 bases and J by 8 bases; unmatched bases: 7. This CDR3 is built from 14 residues. Germline assignment: CDR1 SGHDT and CDR2 YYEEEE. The CDR3 nucleotides are TGTGCCAGCAGCCTGACAGGGGAATTCGAAAAACTGTTTTTT. Translation: CASSLTGEFEKLFF.

The chain is built from TRBV10-3 and TRBJ1-4; D ambiguous. In germline, CDR1 is ENHRY, CDR2 SYGVKD. V shed 3 bases and J shed 0 bases, with 11 bases lying between them. The CDR3 has 16 amino acids. As DNA, the CDR3 is TGTGCCATCAGTGATCCATTGCAGGCAACTAATGAAAAACTGTTTTTT. Protein: CAISDPLQATNEKLFF.

V usage is TRBV25-1 and J usage is TRBJ2-1; 8 bases fit TRBD2. CDR3 length: 17 residues. V gave up 6 bases and J gave up 5 bases; unmatched junction bases: 15. The V gene's germline CDR1 is MGHDK and CDR2 SYGVNS. The CDR3 DNA follows: TGTGCCAGCAGGCCCCCCCTTCGGAGCGGGGGCCACAATGAGCAGTTCTTC. It encodes CASRPPLRSGGHNEQFF.

To note about this clone: The same CDR3 is also encoded by other DNA sequences in this sample. The gene calls are TRBV7-9 and TRBJ2-1, with a weak D call TRBD1 (6 bases). V was pared by 3 bases and J by 2 bases, with 11 bases between. Germline V gene data show CDR1 as SEHNR and CDR2 as FQNEAQ (reference sequence). This CDR3 is 15 amino acids long. CDR3 sequence (DNA): TGTGCCAGCAGCTTGGTTGGGGGCCCCTACAATGAGCAGTTCTTC. Translating gives CASSLVGGPYNEQFF.

This clone appeared a few times. This chain connects TRBV4-3 to TRBJ2-3; 8 bases line up with TRBD2. With 0 bases clipped from V and 11 bases from J, the junction kept 7 bases outside the gene matches. CDR1 is LGHNA and CDR2 is YSLEER in the germline V gene. The CDR3 consists of 14 residues. CDR3 sequence reads: CASSQELGLAEQYF. CDR3 sequence (DNA): TGCGCCAGCAGCCAAGAACTCGGACTAGCAGAGCAGTATTTT.

The chain uses TRBV24-1 and TRBJ2-1, with a possible D match to TRBD2 (7 bases). The CDR3 spans 16 residues. Per germline, CDR1 KGHDR and CDR2 SFDVKD. The germline V and J ends were trimmed by 2 bases and 2 bases, with 12 bases remaining between them. CDR3 in amino acids: CATSDSRGGAYNEQFF. The DNA of the CDR3 is TGTGCCACCAGTGATTCGAGGGGGGGCGCCTACAATGAGCAGTTCTTC.

V is TRBV6-2 or TRBV6-3 and J is TRBJ2-1; 10 positions match TRBD1. Per the germline V gene, CDR1 is MNHEY and CDR2 is SVGEGT. V was clipped by 5 bases and J by 9 bases; unmatched bases: 10. The CDR3 is 15 amino acids. This CDR3 is CASSDPGQGLGEQFF. In nucleotides, the CDR3 is TGTGCCAGCAGTGATCCGGGACAGGGGCTGGGTGAGCAGTTCTTC.

The chain has TRBV27 and TRBJ2-7; TRBD2 is a possible D gene (6 bases). V was pared by 9 bases and J by 13 bases, with 28 bases between. Germline lookup yields CDR1 MNHEY and CDR2 SMNVEV (reference sequence). The CDR3 is 14 residues long. CDR3 protein: CASYDPWTTTPAYF. The DNA of the CDR3 is TGTGCCAGTTACGACCCTTGGACTACGACACCCGCCTACTTC.

The chain combines TRBV4-2 with TRBJ2-1; 7 nucleotides align to TRBD2. The germline CDR1 and CDR2 sequences are LGHNA and YNFKEQ. This CDR3 is built from 14 residues. After removal of 0 bases from V and 10 bases from J, the junction contained 6 bases not matched to a gene. The CDR3 nucleotides are TGTGCCAGCAGCCAAGATCGTGGGCGGGGGGAGCAGTTCTTC. It translates to CASSQDRGRGEQFF.